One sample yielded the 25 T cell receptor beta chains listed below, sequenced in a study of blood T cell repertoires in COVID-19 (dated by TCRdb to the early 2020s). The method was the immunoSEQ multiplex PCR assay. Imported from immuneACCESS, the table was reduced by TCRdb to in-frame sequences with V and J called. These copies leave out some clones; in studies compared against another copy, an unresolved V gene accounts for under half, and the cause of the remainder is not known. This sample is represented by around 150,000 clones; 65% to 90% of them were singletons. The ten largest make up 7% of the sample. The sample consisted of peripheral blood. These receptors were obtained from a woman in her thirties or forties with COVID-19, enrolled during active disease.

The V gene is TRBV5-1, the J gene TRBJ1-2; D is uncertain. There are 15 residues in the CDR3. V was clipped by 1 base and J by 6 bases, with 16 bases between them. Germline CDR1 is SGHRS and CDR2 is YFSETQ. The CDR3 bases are TGCGCCAGCAGCTTGCCTAGCCACAGCAAAAATGGCTACACCTTC. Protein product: CASSLPSHSKNGYTF.

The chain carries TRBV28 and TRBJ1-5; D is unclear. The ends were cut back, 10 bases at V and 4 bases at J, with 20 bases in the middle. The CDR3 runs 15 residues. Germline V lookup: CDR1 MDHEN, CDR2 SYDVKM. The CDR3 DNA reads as TGTGCCACCCTCTCGGGAGGCGCTCATAATCAGCCCCAGCATTTT. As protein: CATLSGGAHNQPQHF. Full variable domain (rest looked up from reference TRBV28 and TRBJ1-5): DVKVTQSSRYLVKRTGEKVFLECVQDMDHENMFWYRQDPGLGLRLIYFSYDVKMKEKGDIPEGYSVSREKKERFSLILESASTNQTSMYLCATLSGGAHNQPQHFGDGTRLSIL.

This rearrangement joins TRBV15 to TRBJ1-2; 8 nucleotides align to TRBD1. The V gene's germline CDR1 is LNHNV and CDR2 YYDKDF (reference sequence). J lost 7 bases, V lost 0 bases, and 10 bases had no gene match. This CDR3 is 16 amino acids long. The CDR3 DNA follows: TGTGCCACCAGCAGAGATTTGCGCAGGGGGCGAGCTGGCTACACCTTC. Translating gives CATSRDLRRGRAGYTF.

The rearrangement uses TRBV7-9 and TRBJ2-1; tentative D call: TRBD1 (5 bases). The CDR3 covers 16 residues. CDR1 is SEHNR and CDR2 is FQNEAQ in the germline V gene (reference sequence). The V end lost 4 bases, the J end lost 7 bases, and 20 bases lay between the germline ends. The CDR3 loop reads CASSSSGGADLNEQFF. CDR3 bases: TGTGCCAGCAGCTCCTCCGGTGGGGCAGACCTTAATGAGCAGTTCTTC.

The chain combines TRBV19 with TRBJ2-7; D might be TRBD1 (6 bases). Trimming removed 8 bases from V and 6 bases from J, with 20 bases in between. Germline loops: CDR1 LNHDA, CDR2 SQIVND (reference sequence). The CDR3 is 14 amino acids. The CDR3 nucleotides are TGTGCCAGTGCCGTTGGGCCAGGGGCGTCCGAGCAGTACTTC. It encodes CASAVGPGASEQYF.

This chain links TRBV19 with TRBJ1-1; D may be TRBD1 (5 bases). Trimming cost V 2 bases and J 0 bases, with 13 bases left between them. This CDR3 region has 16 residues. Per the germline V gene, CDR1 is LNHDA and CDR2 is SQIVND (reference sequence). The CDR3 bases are TGTGCCAGTAGTATAATCGGGGGAGACATGAACACTGAAGCTTTCTTT. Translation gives CASSIIGGDMNTEAFF.

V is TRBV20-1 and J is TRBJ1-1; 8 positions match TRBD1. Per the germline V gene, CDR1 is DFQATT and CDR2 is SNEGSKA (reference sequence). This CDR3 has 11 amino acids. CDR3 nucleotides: TGCATTGGACAGGGCGGCACTGAAGCTTTCTTT. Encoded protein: CIGQGGTEAFF.

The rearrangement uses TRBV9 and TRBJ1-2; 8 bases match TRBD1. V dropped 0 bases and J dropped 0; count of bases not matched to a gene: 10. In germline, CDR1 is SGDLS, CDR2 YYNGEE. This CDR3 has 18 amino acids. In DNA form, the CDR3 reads TGTGCCAGCAGCGTAGGTGCCGGGACAGGTAAAACTAACTATGGCTACACCTTC. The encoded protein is CASSVGAGTGKTNYGYTF. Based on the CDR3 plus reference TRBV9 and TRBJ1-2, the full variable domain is DSGVTQTPKHLITATGQRVTLRCSPRSGDLSVYWYQQSLDQGLQFLIQYYNGEERAKGNILERFSAQQFPDLHSELNLSSLELGDSALYFCASSVGAGTGKTNYGYTFGSGTRLTVV.

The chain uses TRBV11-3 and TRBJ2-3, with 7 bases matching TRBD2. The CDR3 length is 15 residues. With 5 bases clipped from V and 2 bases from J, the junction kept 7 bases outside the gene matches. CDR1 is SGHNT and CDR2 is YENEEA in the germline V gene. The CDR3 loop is CASSVSGGLTDTQYF. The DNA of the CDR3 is TGTGCCAGCAGCGTATCGGGGGGACTCACAGATACGCAGTATTTT.

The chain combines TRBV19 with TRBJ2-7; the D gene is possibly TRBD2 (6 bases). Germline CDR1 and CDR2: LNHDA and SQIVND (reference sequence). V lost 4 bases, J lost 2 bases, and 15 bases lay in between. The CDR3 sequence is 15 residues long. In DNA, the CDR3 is TGTGCCAGTAGTACCCAGGGACTCTCGGCCTACGAGCAGTACTTC. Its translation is CASSTQGLSAYEQYF.

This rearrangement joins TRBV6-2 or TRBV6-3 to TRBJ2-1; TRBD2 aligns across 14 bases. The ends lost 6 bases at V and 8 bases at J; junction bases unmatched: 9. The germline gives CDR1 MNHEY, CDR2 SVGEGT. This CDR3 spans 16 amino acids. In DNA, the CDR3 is TGTGCCAGCAGCCTAATAGGGACTAGCGGGAGCGATGAGCAGTTCTTC. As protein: CASSLIGTSGSDEQFF.

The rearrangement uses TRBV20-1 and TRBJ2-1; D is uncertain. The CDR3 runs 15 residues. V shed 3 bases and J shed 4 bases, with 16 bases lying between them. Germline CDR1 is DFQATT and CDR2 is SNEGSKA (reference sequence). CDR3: CSASLDASAYNEQFF. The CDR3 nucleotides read TGCAGTGCTAGTCTGGATGCTAGTGCATACAATGAGCAGTTCTTC.

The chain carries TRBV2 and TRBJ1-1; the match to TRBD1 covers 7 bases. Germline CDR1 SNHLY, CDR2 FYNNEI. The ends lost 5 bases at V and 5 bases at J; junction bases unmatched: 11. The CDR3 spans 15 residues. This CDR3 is CASSRQGKGATEAFF. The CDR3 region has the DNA TGTGCCAGCAGTCGACAGGGTAAGGGTGCGACTGAAGCTTTCTTT.

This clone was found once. The CDR3 nucleotides are TGTGCCAGCTCCCAACAGGGAGGGGGCACTGAAGCTTTCTTT. This gives the protein CASSQQGGGTEAFF. This chain uses TRBV18 with TRBJ1-1; weak D call: TRBD1 (6 bases). Trimming took 6 bases from V and 4 from J, leaving 15 bases between them. The V gene's germline CDR1 is KGHSH and CDR2 LQKENI. The CDR3 consists of 14 residues.

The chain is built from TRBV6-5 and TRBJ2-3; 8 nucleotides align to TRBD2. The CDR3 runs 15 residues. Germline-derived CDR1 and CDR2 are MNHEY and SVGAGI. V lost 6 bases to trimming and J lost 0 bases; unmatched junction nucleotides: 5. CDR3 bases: TGTGCCAGCAGCCTTAGCGGGGTGAGCACAGATACGCAGTATTTT. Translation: CASSLSGVSTDTQYF.

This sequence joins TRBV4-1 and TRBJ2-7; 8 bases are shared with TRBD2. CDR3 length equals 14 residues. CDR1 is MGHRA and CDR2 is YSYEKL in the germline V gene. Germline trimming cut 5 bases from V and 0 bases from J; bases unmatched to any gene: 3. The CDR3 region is CASSIGTSSYEQYF. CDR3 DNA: TGCGCCAGCAGCATAGGGACTAGCTCCTACGAGCAGTACTTC.

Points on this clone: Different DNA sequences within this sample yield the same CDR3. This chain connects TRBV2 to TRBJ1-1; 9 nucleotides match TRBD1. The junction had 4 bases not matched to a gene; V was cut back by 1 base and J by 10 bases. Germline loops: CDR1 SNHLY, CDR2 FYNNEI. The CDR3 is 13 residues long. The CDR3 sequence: CASSEVRGQGAFF. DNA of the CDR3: TGTGCCAGCAGTGAAGTTCGGGGACAGGGAGCTTTCTTT.

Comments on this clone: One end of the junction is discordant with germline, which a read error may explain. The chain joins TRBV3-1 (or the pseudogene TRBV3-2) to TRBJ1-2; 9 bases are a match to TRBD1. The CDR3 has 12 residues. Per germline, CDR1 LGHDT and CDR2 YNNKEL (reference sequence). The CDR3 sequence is CASSIGQGKFFF. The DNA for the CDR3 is TGTGCCAGCAGCATTGGACAGGGGAAGTTCTTCTTC.

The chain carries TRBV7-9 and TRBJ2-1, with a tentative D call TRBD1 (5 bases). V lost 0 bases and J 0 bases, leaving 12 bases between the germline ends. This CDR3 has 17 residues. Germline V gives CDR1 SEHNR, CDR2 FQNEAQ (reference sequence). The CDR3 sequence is CASSLAGRASSYNEQFF. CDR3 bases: TGTGCCAGCAGCTTAGCGGGCAGGGCAAGCTCCTACAATGAGCAGTTCTTC.

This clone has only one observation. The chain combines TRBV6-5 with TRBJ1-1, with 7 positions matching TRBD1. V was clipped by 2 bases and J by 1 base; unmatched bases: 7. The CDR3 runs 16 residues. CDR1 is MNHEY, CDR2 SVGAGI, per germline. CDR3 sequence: CASSYKAGDRNTEAFF. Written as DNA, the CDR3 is TGTGCCAGCAGTTACAAAGCCGGGGACAGGAACACTGAAGCTTTCTTT.

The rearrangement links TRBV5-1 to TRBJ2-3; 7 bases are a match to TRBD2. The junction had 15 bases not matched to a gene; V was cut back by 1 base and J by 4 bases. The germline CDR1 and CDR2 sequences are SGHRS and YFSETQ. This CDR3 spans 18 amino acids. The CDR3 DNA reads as TGCGCCAGCAGCTTGTACCCCCGGGAGGCCCTGGGAGCAGATACGCAGTATTTT. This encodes CASSLYPREALGADTQYF.

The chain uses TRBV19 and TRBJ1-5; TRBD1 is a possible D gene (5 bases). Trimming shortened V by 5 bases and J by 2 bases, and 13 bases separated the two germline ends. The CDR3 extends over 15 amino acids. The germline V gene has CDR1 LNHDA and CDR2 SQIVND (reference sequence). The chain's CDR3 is CASSSTWGGNQPQHF. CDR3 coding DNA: TGTGCCAGTAGTTCAACGTGGGGGGGCAATCAGCCCCAGCATTTT.

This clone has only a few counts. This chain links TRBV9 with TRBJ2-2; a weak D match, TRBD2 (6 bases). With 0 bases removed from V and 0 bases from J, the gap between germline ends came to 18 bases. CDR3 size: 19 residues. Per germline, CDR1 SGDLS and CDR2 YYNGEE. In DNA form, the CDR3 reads TGTGCCAGCAGCGTAGATTATAGCTCGGGACTCTCGAACACCGGGGAGCTGTTTTTT. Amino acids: CASSVDYSSGLSNTGELFF.

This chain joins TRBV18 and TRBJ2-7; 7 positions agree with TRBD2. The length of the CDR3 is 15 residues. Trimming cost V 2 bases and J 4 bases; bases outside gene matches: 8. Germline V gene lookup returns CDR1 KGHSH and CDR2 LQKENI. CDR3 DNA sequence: TGTGCCAGCTCACCAGCCGGCGGGAGAGGGTACGAGCAGTACTTC. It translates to CASSPAGGRGYEQYF.

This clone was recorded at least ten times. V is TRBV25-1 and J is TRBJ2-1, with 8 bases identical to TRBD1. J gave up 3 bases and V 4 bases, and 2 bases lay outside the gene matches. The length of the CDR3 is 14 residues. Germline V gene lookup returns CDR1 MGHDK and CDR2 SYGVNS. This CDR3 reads CASSGGQDYNEQFF. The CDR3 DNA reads TGTGCCAGCAGTGGGGGACAGGACTACAATGAGCAGTTCTTC.